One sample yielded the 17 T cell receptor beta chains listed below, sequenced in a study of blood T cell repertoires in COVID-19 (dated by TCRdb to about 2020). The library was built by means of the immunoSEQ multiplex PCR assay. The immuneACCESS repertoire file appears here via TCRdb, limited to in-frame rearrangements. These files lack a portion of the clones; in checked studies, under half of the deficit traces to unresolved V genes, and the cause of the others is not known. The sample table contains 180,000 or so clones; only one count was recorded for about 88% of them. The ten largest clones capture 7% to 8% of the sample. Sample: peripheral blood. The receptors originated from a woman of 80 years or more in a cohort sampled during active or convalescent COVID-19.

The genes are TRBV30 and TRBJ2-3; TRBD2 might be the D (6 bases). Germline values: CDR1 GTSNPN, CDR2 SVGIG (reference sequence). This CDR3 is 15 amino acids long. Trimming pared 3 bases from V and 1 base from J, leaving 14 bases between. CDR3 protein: CAWSRDSRGTDTQYF. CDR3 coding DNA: TGTGCCTGGAGCCGGGACTCCAGGGGCACAGATACGCAGTATTTT.

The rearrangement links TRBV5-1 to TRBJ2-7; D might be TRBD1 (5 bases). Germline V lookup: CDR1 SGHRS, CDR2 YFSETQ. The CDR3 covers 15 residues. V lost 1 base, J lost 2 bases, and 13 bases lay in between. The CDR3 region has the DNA TGCGCCAGCAGCTTGCAGGGTGATGTTGCCTACGAGCAGTACTTC. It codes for CASSLQGDVAYEQYF.

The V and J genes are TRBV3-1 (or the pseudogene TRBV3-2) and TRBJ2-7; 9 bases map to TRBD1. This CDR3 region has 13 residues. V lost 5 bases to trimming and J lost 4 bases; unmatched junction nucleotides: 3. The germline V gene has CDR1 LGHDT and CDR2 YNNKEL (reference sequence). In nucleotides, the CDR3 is TGTGCCAGCAGCTTAGGACAGGGGTACGAGCAGTACTTC. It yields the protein CASSLGQGYEQYF.

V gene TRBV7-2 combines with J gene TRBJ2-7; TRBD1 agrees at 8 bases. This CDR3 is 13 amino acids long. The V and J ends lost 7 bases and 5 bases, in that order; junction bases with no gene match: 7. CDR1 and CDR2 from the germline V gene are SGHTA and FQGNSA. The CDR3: CASNNRGDNEQYF. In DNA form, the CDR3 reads TGTGCCAGCAACAACAGGGGGGACAACGAGCAGTACTTC.

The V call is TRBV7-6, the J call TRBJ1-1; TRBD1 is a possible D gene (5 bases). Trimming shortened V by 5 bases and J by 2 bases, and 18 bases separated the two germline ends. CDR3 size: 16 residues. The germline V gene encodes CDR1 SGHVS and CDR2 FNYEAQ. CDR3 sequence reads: CASSRRQSLQNTEAFF. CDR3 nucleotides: TGTGCCAGCAGCCGGAGACAGTCCCTCCAAAACACTGAAGCTTTCTTT.

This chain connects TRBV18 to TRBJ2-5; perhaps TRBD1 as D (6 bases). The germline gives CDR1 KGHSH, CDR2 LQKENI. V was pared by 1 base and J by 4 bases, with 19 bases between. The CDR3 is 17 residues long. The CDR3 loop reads CASSPLLWQGIGETQYF. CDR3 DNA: TGTGCCAGCTCACCACTTTTATGGCAGGGGATAGGAGAGACCCAGTACTTC.

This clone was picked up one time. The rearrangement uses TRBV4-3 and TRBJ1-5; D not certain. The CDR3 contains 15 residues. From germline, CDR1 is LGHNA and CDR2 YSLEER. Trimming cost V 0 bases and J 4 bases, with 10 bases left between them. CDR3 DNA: TGCGCCAGCAGCCAAGAGGTGGCGGGGAATCAGCCCCAGCATTTT. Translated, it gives CASSQEVAGNQPQHF.

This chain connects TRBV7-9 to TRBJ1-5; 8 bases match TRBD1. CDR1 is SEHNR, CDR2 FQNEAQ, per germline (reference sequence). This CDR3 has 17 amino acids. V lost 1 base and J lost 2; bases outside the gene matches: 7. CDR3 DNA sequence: TGTGCCAGCAGCTTAGGGACAGGGTTTTTTGGCAATCAGCCCCAGCATTTT. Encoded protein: CASSLGTGFFGNQPQHF.

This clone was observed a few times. The CDR3 sequence is CASSYWVGDLSQPQHF. CDR3 nucleotides: TGTGCCAGCAGTTACTGGGTGGGAGACCTCTCTCAGCCCCAGCATTTT. V is TRBV6-6 and J is TRBJ1-5; D is ambiguous. Trimming pared 1 base from V and 6 bases from J, leaving 16 bases between. This CDR3 is 16 amino acids long. Germline loops: CDR1 MNHNY, CDR2 SVGAGI (reference sequence).

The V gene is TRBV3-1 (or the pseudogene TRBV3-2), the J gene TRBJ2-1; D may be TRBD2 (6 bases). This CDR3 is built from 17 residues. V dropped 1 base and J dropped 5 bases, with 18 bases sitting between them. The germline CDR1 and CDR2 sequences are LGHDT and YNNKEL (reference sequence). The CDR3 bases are TGTGCCAGCAGCCAAGCTCTCTCTGGGTGGGGGGACAATGAGCAGTTCTTC. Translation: CASSQALSGWGDNEQFF.

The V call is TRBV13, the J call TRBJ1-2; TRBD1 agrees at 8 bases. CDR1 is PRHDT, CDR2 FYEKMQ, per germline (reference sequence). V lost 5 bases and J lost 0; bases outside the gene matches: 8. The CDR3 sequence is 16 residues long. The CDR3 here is CASSPGTGQANYGYTF. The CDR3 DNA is TGTGCCAGCAGCCCAGGGACAGGACAAGCTAACTATGGCTACACCTTC.

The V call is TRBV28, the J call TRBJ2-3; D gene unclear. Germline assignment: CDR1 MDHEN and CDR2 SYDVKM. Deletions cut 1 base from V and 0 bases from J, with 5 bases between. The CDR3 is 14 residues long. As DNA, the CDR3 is TGTGCCAGCAGTTTATTCGGTAGCACAGATACGCAGTATTTT. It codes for CASSLFGSTDTQYF.

CDR3 in amino acids: CASSPGQGSLNTEAFF. CDR3 coding DNA: TGTGCCAGCAGCCCTGGACAGGGTAGCCTTAACACTGAAGCTTTCTTT. The chain carries TRBV7-9 and TRBJ1-1; TRBD1 matches 8 bases. The germline gives CDR1 SEHNR, CDR2 FQNEAQ (reference sequence). The CDR3 has 16 amino acids. V dropped 5 bases and J dropped 2; count of bases not matched to a gene: 10.

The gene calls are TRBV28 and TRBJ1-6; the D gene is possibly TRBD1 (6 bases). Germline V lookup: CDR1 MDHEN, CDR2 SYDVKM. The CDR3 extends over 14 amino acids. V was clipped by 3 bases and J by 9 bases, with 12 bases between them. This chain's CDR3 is CASSLAQGPSPLHF. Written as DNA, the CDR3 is TGTGCCAGCAGTTTGGCACAGGGTCCTTCACCCCTCCACTTT. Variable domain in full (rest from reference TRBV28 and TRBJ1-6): DVKVTQSSRYLVKRTGEKVFLECVQDMDHENMFWYRQDPGLGLRLIYFSYDVKMKEKGDIPEGYSVSREKKERFSLILESASTNQTSMYLCASSLAQGPSPLHFGNGTRLTVT.

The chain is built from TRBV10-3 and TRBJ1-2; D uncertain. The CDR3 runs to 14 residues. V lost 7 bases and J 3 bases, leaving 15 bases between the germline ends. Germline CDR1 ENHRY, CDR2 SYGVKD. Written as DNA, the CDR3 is TGTGCCATCACGGGAGATCCCTCAGACTATGGCTACACCTTC. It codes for CAITGDPSDYGYTF.

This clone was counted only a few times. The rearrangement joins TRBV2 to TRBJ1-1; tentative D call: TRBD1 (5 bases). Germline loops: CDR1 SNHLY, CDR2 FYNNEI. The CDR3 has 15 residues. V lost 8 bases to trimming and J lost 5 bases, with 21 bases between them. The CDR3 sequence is CASHWGSAGGTEAFF. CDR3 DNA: TGTGCCAGCCATTGGGGCAGTGCCGGAGGGACTGAAGCTTTCTTT. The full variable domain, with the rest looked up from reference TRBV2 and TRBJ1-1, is EPEVTQTPSHQVTQMGQEVILRCVPISNHLYFYWYRQILGQKVEFLVSFYNNEISEKSEIFDDQFSVERPDGSNFTLKIRSTKLEDSAMYFCASHWGSAGGTEAFFGQGTRLTVV.

Written as DNA, the CDR3 is TGTGCCAGCACTGAGCGGGAGGGCCTCCAAGAGACCCAGTACTTC. Encoded protein: CASTEREGLQETQYF. The chain employs TRBV27 and TRBJ2-5; 10 bases are shared with TRBD2. After removal of 7 bases from V and 1 base from J, the junction contained 6 bases not matched to a gene. Germline CDR1 and CDR2: MNHEY and SMNVEV (reference sequence). This CDR3 has 15 residues.